This T cell receptor beta chain is from a study of CD8 T cells in ankylosing spondylitis. Study results and caveats: Roughly eight highly homologous variants formed a TCR beta motif that appeared characteristic of ankylosing spondylitis blood. With a CD8+ phenotype, disease-linked clones were relatively rare in peripheral blood.

Details on this clonotype: Its antigen is as yet unknown.

Each CDR3 protein gets one entry after TCRdb re-called the 5' RACE reads with MiXCR. The repertoire includes under 150,000 distinct CDR3 sequences, under 20% of them detected once, and 30% to 35% sits in the top ten. V lost 6 bases, J lost 4 bases, and 7 bases stayed unmatched. The germline V gene has CDR1 MNHEY and CDR2 SVGEGT. The CDR3 extends over 14 amino acids. The sequence derives from a male donor with ankylosing spondylitis. Sequenced sample: blood, either unsorted or a sorted T cell fraction (not recorded which). The chain employs TRBV6-2 or TRBV6-3 and TRBJ2-7, with TRBD1 identical over 9 bases. Here the CDR3 DNA reads TGTGCCAGCAGCCAGAACAGGGGGCTGTACGAGCAGTACTTC. Translation gives CASSQNRGLYEQYF.